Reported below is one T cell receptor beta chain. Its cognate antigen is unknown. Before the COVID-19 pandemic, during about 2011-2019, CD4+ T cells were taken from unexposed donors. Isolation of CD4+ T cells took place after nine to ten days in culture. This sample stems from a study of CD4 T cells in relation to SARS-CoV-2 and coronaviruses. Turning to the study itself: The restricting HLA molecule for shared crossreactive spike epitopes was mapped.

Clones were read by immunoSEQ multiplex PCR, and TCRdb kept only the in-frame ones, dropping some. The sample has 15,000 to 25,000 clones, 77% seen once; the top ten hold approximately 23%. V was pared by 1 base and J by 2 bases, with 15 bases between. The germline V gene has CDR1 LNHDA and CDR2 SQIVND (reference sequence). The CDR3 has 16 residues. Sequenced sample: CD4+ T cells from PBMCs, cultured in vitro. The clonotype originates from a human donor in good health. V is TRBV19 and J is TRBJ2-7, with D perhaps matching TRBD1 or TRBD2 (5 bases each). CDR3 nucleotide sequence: TGTGCCAGTAGTATAGTTTCCAGGGAGCCACCCTACGAGCAGTACTTC. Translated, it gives CASSIVSREPPYEQYF.